Sequencing of this T cell receptor beta chain was carried out in a study of T cell changes during pregnancy in multiple sclerosis. The V and J ends lost 0 bases and 5 bases, in that order; junction bases with no gene match: 10. The CDR3 length is 16 residues. Per germline, CDR1 SGDLS and CDR2 YYNGEE. The assay was immunoSEQ multiplex PCR, and TCRdb's table has in-frame clones only and misses some. The sample carries tens of thousands of clones, 93% recorded once. The genes are TRBV9 and TRBJ1-2, with TRBD1 identical over 7 bases. The sequenced sample was peripheral blood, obtained in the second trimester of pregnancy. The sequence derives from a female donor with multiple sclerosis, enrolled in a pregnancy study. Written as DNA, the CDR3 is TGTGCCAGCAGCGTAGGAGGAGGGGGCAGGATGTATGGCTACACCTTC. Its translation is CASSVGGGGRMYGYTF.